This T cell receptor beta chain was sequenced in a study of PD-1 blockade in mismatch repair-deficient tumors. Study context: Patients had 12 mismatch repair-deficient cancer types, all previously treated and progressing. Study results and caveats: Rapid post-treatment expansion, then contraction, generally preceding radiologic response, marked tumor-resident clones.

Mismatch repair deficiency was confirmed in all patients, by PCR or immunohistochemistry. TCR sequencing covered three patients who responded to pembrolizumab. Regarding this clone: Antigen: not known.

This CDR3 is built from 16 residues. Trimming cost V 0 bases and J 6 bases, with 14 bases left between them. Clones were sequenced by immunoSEQ multiplex PCR, and TCRdb holds only the in-frame ones, with some missing. The data contain tens of thousands of clones, about 78% of them seen just once; the ten biggest clones take up approximately 5%. V gene TRBV23-1 combines with J gene TRBJ2-2; perhaps TRBD1 as D (7 bases). TRBV23-1 is known as an ORF, though its function is uncertain. Material: peripheral blood, obtained 2 weeks after starting pembrolizumab. The clonotype was recovered from an adult with mismatch repair-deficient cancer. In DNA, the CDR3 is TGCGCCAGCAGTCAATCCGTAATCAGGGGGGCCGGGGAGCTGTTTTTT. This gives the protein CASSQSVIRGAGELFF.